This TCR beta chain was documented in a study of graft-versus-host responses after intestinal transplantation. Germline V CDR1 and CDR2: DFQATT, SNEGSKA (reference sequence). Trimming took 0 bases from V and 8 from J, leaving 4 bases between them. The CDR3 runs to 10 residues. Here immunoSEQ multiplex PCR was the method, and the copy in TCRdb shows in-frame clones only, minus some. The data hold about 64,000 clones, with about nine tenths observed a single time. This TCR was recovered from a human patient who received an intestinal transplant, so some T cells may come from the graft donor. The rearrangement uses TRBV20-1 and TRBJ1-1; no definite D call. The input for sequencing was bone marrow, taken around 730 days after intestinal transplantation. The chain's CDR3 is CSARENEAFF. The CDR3 DNA is TGCAGTGCTAGAGAGAACGAAGCTTTCTTT.